This T cell receptor beta chain was sequenced during a study of cytomegalovirus exposure and HLA in healthy donors. Study outcomes and limitations: Analysis performed later found more than 15,000 TCR beta sequences associated with HLA alleles at 0.05 false discovery rate.

Details on this clone: Antigen: not known.

Germline V gene data show CDR1 as PRHDT and CDR2 as FYEKMQ (reference sequence). V lost 5 bases to trimming and J lost 8 bases, with 15 bases between them. This CDR3 spans 13 amino acids. This PCR relied on a set of 60 Vbeta primers and 13 Jbeta primers. Clones were read by immunoSEQ multiplex PCR, and TCRdb kept only the in-frame ones, dropping some. The sample holds fewer than 75,000 clones; 83% are singletons and the top ten take 4.3%. This TCR derives from a young man in good health and CMV-seronegative. The chain is built from TRBV13 and TRBJ1-2; D call uncertain. Sample: PBMCs. The CDR3 DNA is TGTGCCAGCAGCCTTAGGGTCGGGGTCGGCTACACCTTC. Translated, it gives CASSLRVGVGYTF.